These 23 T cell receptor beta chains came from one sample sequenced in a study of T-cell reconstitution after alpha-beta-depleted transplantation in children. Unique molecular identifiers were used in preparing the TCRbeta library. TCRdb reprocessed the PCR reads with MiXCR, giving one entry per CDR3 protein. The sample yields approximately 230,000 distinct CDR3 sequences, 20% to 30% seen once. The specimen was PBMCs, mostly from graft donor cells, collected 360 days after TCRalphabeta/CD19-depleted stem cell transplant. These receptors all stem from a female patient aged 2-15 years who had a stem cell transplant for congenital amegakaryocytic thrombocytopenia, so the T cells may come from the graft donor.

This clonotype was seen a few times. CDR3: CASSQDPGGSETGELFF. DNA for the CDR3: TGCGCCAGCAGCCAAGATCCTGGCGGGAGCGAAACCGGGGAGCTGTTTTTT. The V gene is TRBV4-1, the J gene TRBJ2-2; TRBD2 agrees at 7 bases. The CDR3 is 17 residues long. Germline V gene lookup returns CDR1 MGHRA and CDR2 YSYEKL. The junction had 9 bases not matched to a gene; V was cut back by 0 bases and J by 5 bases.

This clonotype was detected a few times. One end of the junction varies from germline; a read error may be responsible. This chain connects TRBV15 to TRBJ2-7; D is uncertain. CDR3 length: 12 residues. Germline assignment: CDR1 LNHNV and CDR2 YYDKDF (reference sequence). CDR3 nucleotide sequence: TGTGCCACCAGCAGAGATTATTTTCCCGGTAATTTC. This translates into CATSRDYFPGNF.

The chain carries TRBV12-3 or TRBV12-4 and TRBJ2-7; 7 bases line up with TRBD1. V was pared by 4 bases and J by 7 bases, with 13 bases of the junction left unmatched. This CDR3 has 15 residues. CDR3 amino acids: CASSYGRNRGGEQYF. CDR3 in DNA: TGTGCCAGCAGTTATGGCCGTAACAGGGGTGGGGAGCAGTACTTC.

The chain uses TRBV20-1 and TRBJ2-7; D not certain. V gave up 6 bases and J gave up 2 bases, with 11 bases separating them. Germline V lookup: CDR1 DFQATT, CDR2 SNEGSKA (reference sequence). The CDR3 runs 12 residues. CDR3 sequence reads: CSAAYKAYEQYF. In DNA, the CDR3 is TGCAGTGCCGCCTATAAGGCCTACGAGCAGTACTTC.

This clonotype was counted only a few times. The chain has TRBV20-1 and TRBJ2-5, with TRBD2 matching over 8 bases. The ends lost 1 base at V and 2 bases at J; junction bases unmatched: 6. The germline CDR1 and CDR2 sequences are DFQATT and SNEGSKA (reference sequence). This CDR3 is 15 amino acids long. The CDR3 region has the DNA TGCAGTGCTAGAGGCCGCGGGGGGCTTCAAGAGACCCAGTACTTC. This encodes CSARGRGGLQETQYF.

In its sample, this clonotype was seen a few times. This chain links TRBV28 with TRBJ2-4; tentatively, D is TRBD2 (5 bases). Per germline, CDR1 MDHEN and CDR2 SYDVKM. Trimming removed 7 bases at V and 7 bases at J, with 20 bases between. CDR3 length equals 15 residues. The CDR3 nucleotides are TGTGCCAGCACCAAGACGATGGGGAGAGGGAACATTCAGTACTTC. Amino acids: CASTKTMGRGNIQYF. The full variable domain, its missing parts supplied by reference TRBV28 and TRBJ2-4, is DVKVTQSSRYLVKRTGEKVFLECVQDMDHENMFWYRQDPGLGLRLIYFSYDVKMKEKGDIPEGYSVSREKKERFSLILESASTNQTSMYLCASTKTMGRGNIQYFGAGTRLSVL.

This clonotype has just a few counts. V is TRBV7-6 and J is TRBJ2-2, with 7 bases aligning to TRBD1. The germline V gene has CDR1 SGHVS and CDR2 FNYEAQ. The CDR3 has 16 amino acids. The trim removed 0 bases at V and 0 bases at J, leaving 1 base unmatched. CDR3 sequence: CASSLAQGANTGELFF. CDR3 nucleotide sequence: TGTGCCAGCAGCTTAGCGCAGGGGGCGAACACCGGGGAGCTGTTTTTT.

The chain employs TRBV20-1 and TRBJ2-3, with 11 bases fitting TRBD2. Germline CDR1 DFQATT, CDR2 SNEGSKA (reference sequence). Unmatched junction bases numbered 7, after V lost 4 bases and J lost 1 base. This CDR3 is 16 amino acids long. The CDR3 DNA follows: TGCAGTGCTACCCCTAGGACTAGCGGGCGCACAGATACGCAGTATTTT. It codes for CSATPRTSGRTDTQYF.

The CDR3 sequence is CASSLGTFEQFF. The CDR3 coding sequence is TGTGCCAGCAGCTTAGGGACCTTTGAGCAGTTCTTC. The chain links TRBV7-9 to TRBJ2-1; D gene uncertain. Trimming stripped 1 base from V and 9 bases from J, with 7 bases between. Germline CDR1 is SEHNR and CDR2 is FQNEAQ (reference sequence). This CDR3 has 12 residues.

In nucleotides, the CDR3 is TGTGCCAGCAGGGGACTAGCGGACGACAATGAGCAGTTCTTC. Its protein is CASRGLADDNEQFF. This sequence joins TRBV9 and TRBJ2-1; TRBD2 matches at 11 bases. The V gene end was trimmed by 5 bases and the J gene end by 5 bases; junction bases not matched to a gene: 3. Germline CDR1 reads SGDLS; CDR2 reads YYNGEE. This CDR3 comprises 14 residues.

This clonotype was counted a few times. This rearrangement joins TRBV20-1 to TRBJ2-1, with 9 nucleotides matching TRBD2. V trimming: 0 bases; J trimming: 8 bases; junction bases outside the gene matches: 8. Germline assignment: CDR1 DFQATT and CDR2 SNEGSKA (reference sequence). The length of the CDR3 is 15 residues. This CDR3 is CSARDSREGRDEQFF. CDR3 bases: TGCAGTGCTAGAGATTCGCGGGAGGGCCGGGATGAGCAGTTCTTC.

Only a few counts were recorded for this clonotype. The rearrangement joins TRBV5-1 to TRBJ2-5; D gene uncertain. Per germline, CDR1 SGHRS and CDR2 YFSETQ. The CDR3 has 15 amino acids. Trimming left V 0 bases short and J 1 base short, with 10 bases between. The CDR3 DNA reads TGCGCCAGCAGCTTGGTTCTCGATACCCAAGAGACCCAGTACTTC. Translation gives CASSLVLDTQETQYF. The full variable domain, rest sourced from reference TRBV5-1 and TRBJ2-5, is KAGVTQTPRYLIKTRGQQVTLSCSPISGHRSVSWYQQTPGQGLQFLFEYFSETQRNKGNFPGRFSGRQFSNSRSEMNVSTLELGDSALYLCASSLVLDTQETQYFGPGTRLLVL.

This clonotype was seen many times. The chain combines TRBV24-1 with TRBJ2-3; TRBD2 matches at 8 bases. Germline CDR1 is KGHDR and CDR2 is SFDVKD. This CDR3 region has 16 residues. With V trimmed by 4 bases and J by 2 bases, 7 bases remained unmatched. The CDR3 spells CATSEAERGYTDTQYF. As DNA, the CDR3 is TGTGCCACCAGTGAGGCCGAGCGGGGGTACACAGATACGCAGTATTTT.

This chain links TRBV11-1 with TRBJ1-5; 9 bases fit TRBD1. V lost 5 bases to trimming and J lost 5 bases; unmatched junction nucleotides: 25. CDR1 is SGHAT, CDR2 FQDESV, per germline (reference sequence). The CDR3 has 21 residues. Written as DNA, the CDR3 is TGTGCCAGCAGCGCAATAGATTGGGACCTCGAGGACAGGGGTGTCGATCAGCCCCAGCATTTT. Its translation: CASSAIDWDLEDRGVDQPQHF.

Ten or more counts support this clonotype. The CDR3 DNA reads as TGTGCCACCAGTGATTTCCCTACAAGGTACAATGAGCAGTTCTTC. Protein product: CATSDFPTRYNEQFF. The V and J genes are TRBV24-1 and TRBJ2-1, with D unclear. The CDR3 is made up of 15 amino acids. Germline V CDR1 and CDR2: KGHDR, SFDVKD. Trimming stripped 1 base from V and 4 bases from J, with 10 bases between.

CDR3 region: CASSLSTASTDTQYF. DNA for the CDR3: TGCGCCAGCAGCCTCTCGACAGCAAGCACAGATACGCAGTATTTT. The gene calls are TRBV5-1 and TRBJ2-3; D might be TRBD1 (5 bases). Trimming shortened V by 4 bases and J by 0 bases, and 12 bases separated the two germline ends. The CDR3 spans 15 residues. The germline V gene has CDR1 SGHRS and CDR2 YFSETQ.

This chain connects TRBV4-3 to TRBJ2-3, with D possibly TRBD2 on 7 matching bases. Germline CDR1 reads LGHNA; CDR2 reads YSLEER. This CDR3 is built from 17 residues. V was pared by 0 bases and J by 2 bases, with 15 bases between. CDR3 sequence reads: CASSQDGGGSVTDTQYF. The CDR3 DNA sequence: TGCGCCAGCAGCCAAGATGGGGGCGGGAGTGTCACAGATACGCAGTATTTT.

The chain employs TRBV10-2 and TRBJ2-2; 7 nucleotides agree with TRBD1. V was pared by 4 bases and J by 5 bases, with 7 bases of the junction left unmatched. Germline V lookup: CDR1 WSHSY, CDR2 SAAADI. CDR3 length equals 15 residues. The CDR3 DNA follows: TGCGCCAGCAGTGGAACAGGGGTATGGACCGGGGAGCTGTTTTTT. Translated: CASSGTGVWTGELFF.

The chain uses TRBV5-1 and TRBJ2-7; weak D call: TRBD2 (6 bases). Germline assignment: CDR1 SGHRS and CDR2 YFSETQ. The CDR3 has 17 residues. V lost 2 bases and J lost 6, with 24 bases in between. CDR3 bases: TGCGCCAGCAGCTTAAACGCCGGACTATTTTTGGATGGCGAGCAGTACTTC. Translated: CASSLNAGLFLDGEQYF.

This clonotype was seen more than once but under ten times. The chain joins TRBV20-1 to TRBJ1-4, with D unresolved. Trimming stripped 1 base from V and 6 bases from J, with 9 bases between. The CDR3 loop spans 13 amino acids. The germline gives CDR1 DFQATT, CDR2 SNEGSKA (reference sequence). DNA for the CDR3: TGCAGTGCTAGAGGCGGGCGTGATGAAAAACTGTTTTTT. Protein sequence: CSARGGRDEKLFF.

This clonotype was counted at least ten times. J is TRBJ2-2 and V is TRBV3-1; a possible D gene is TRBD2 (6 bases). Germline V CDR1 and CDR2: LGHDT, YNNKEL (reference sequence). This CDR3 comprises 16 residues. Trimming left V 1 base short and J 6 bases short, with 15 bases between. The chain's CDR3 is CASSQAFGGAAGELFF. CDR3 nucleotide sequence: TGTGCCAGCAGCCAAGCGTTTGGCGGGGCCGCCGGGGAGCTGTTTTTT. The complete variable domain, with remaining parts taken from reference TRBV3-1 and TRBJ2-2, reads DTAVSQTPKYLVTQMGNDKSIKCEQNLGHDTMYWYKQDSKKFLKIMFSYNNKELIINETVPNRFSPKSPDKAHLNLHINSLELGDSAVYFCASSQAFGGAAGELFFGEGSRLTVL.

The chain uses TRBV18 and TRBJ1-5; TRBD1 aligns across 7 bases. The CDR3 has 17 amino acids. The V gene's germline CDR1 is KGHSH and CDR2 LQKENI. The junction had 19 bases not matched to a gene; V was cut back by 5 bases and J by 9 bases. The CDR3 spells CASSSGQVFSVQAPQHF. The CDR3 nucleotides are TGTGCCAGCTCATCAGGACAGGTCTTTTCCGTACAAGCGCCCCAGCATTTT.

This clonotype was counted between two and nine times. The chain employs TRBV20-1 and TRBJ2-3; tentatively, D is TRBD1 or TRBD2 (6 bases each). The CDR3 is 15 residues long. CDR1 and CDR2 from the germline V gene are DFQATT and SNEGSKA (reference sequence). Deletions cut 8 bases from V and 2 bases from J, with 20 bases between. The CDR3 region has the DNA TGCAGTTCAGGCGGGGAATTGGGGGCCACAGATACGCAGTATTTT. It is translated as CSSGGELGATDTQYF.